This is a list of T cell receptor beta chains from one sample in a study of STAT3 mutations in large granular lymphocyte leukemia. Here immunoSEQ multiplex PCR was the method, and the copy in TCRdb shows in-frame clones only, minus some. The sample has 35,000 to 40,000 clones, roughly 88% seen once. Specimen: PBMCs. The source of these receptors is a human donor with T large granular lymphocyte leukemia. Some clones in this sample may be carry-over from other donors' samples. CDR3s include the opening cysteine and the closing phenylalanine or tryptophan. A D gene is named only where the DNA matches it firmly. Where a row states a size, it is once, few, many or the class of an expanded clone; other rows omit it.

j_call | clone_size | d_call | v_call | cdr3_aa | cdr3_nt
TRBJ2-4 | - | - | TRBV10-3 | CAIGDGNLAKNIQYF | TGTGCCATCGGGGACGGAAACTTGGCCAAAAACATTCAGTACTTC
TRBJ2-2 | - | - | TRBV5-1 | CASSDGSSNTGELFF | TGCGCCAGCAGCGATGGGTCCTCCAACACCGGGGAGCTGTTTTTT
TRBJ1-2 | - | - | TRBV2 | CAGSRQVPLYTF | TGTGCCGGATCTAGACAGGTCCCCCTCTACACCTTC
TRBJ1-5 | few | TRBD1 | TRBV27 | CASSVQGNNQPQHF | TGTGCCAGCAGCGTACAGGGGAACAATCAGCCCCAGCATTTT
TRBJ1-1 | - | TRBD1 | TRBV29-1 | CSVEGQGGTEAFF | TGCAGCGTTGAGGGGCAGGGGGGTACTGAAGCTTTCTTT
TRBJ1-5 | once | - | TRBV5-6 | CASSYSNQPQHF | TGTGCCAGCTCCTATAGCAATCAGCCCCAGCATTTT
TRBJ2-1 | - | TRBD2 | TRBV4-2 | CASSQEVAGGENEQFF | TGTGCCAGCAGCCAAGAAGTTGCGGGGGGGGAAAATGAGCAGTTCTTC
TRBJ2-5 | - | TRBD1 | TRBV5-6 | CASRGRDRGETQYF | TGTGCCAGCAGGGGAAGGGACAGGGGGGAGACCCAGTACTTC
TRBJ2-1 | - | - | TRBV2 | CASSGGLLRSYNEQFF | TGTGCCAGCAGTGGAGGACTACTTCGATCCTACAATGAGCAGTTCTTC
TRBJ2-5 | - | - | TRBV5-1 | CASSFWADQETQYF | TGCGCCAGCAGCTTCTGGGCAGACCAAGAGACCCAGTACTTC
TRBJ2-2 | - | - | TRBV7-9 | CASSYSGTAWAGELFF | TGTGCCAGCAGCTATAGCGGGACAGCATGGGCCGGGGAGCTGTTTTTT
TRBJ2-7 | - | - | TRBV18 | CASSPQRTDLGEQYF | TGTGCCAGCTCACCACAAAGGACAGACCTGGGGGAGCAGTACTTC
TRBJ1-1 | - | TRBD1 | TRBV29-1 | CSVLDRRQGGTEAFF | TGCAGCGTGCTCGACCGCAGACAGGGAGGCACTGAAGCTTTCTTT
TRBJ2-5 | - | TRBD2 | TRBV5-6 | CASSFRALGGETQYF | TGTGCCAGCAGCTTTAGGGCGCTCGGGGGGGAGACCCAGTACTTC
TRBJ1-1 | few | - | TRBV6-6 | CASSSGPARTEAFF | TGTGCCAGCAGTTCCGGACCGGCCCGCACTGAAGCTTTCTTT
TRBJ2-5 | few | - | TRBV10-3 | CAIREDTSQETQYF | TGTGCCATCAGGGAGGACACTTCCCAAGAGACCCAGTACTTC
TRBJ1-1 | - | - | TRBV13 | CASSSPRDLGTEAFF | TGTGCCAGCAGCTCCCCCAGGGATCTAGGCACTGAAGCTTTCTTT
TRBJ2-4 | - | - | TRBV10-3 | CATRDVAKNIQYF | TGTGCCACCAGGGACGTAGCCAAAAACATTCAGTACTTC
TRBJ2-2 | - | TRBD1 | TRBV28 | CASSRDRGPNTGELFF | TGTGCCAGCAGCAGAGACAGGGGACCGAACACCGGGGAGCTGTTTTTT
TRBJ1-2 | - | - | TRBV28 | CASSSGLIYGYTF | TGTGCCAGCAGTTCAGGGTTGATCTATGGCTACACCTTC
TRBJ2-1 | once | - | TRBV7-2 | CASSAPGVSYNEQFF | TGTGCCAGCAGCGCGCCAGGGGTATCCTACAATGAGCAGTTCTTC
TRBJ1-6 | - | - | TRBV2 | CASGRRDNSPLHF | TGTGCCAGCGGACGGCGGGACAATTCACCCCTCCACTTT
TRBJ2-1 | - | TRBD2 | TRBV7-9 | CASSLEASGGTRFF | TGTGCCAGCAGCTTAGAAGCTAGCGGGGGGACGAGGTTCTTC
TRBJ2-5 | - | TRBD2 | TRBV13 | CASSLLGLAGGQETQYF | TGTGCCAGCAGCTTACTTGGACTAGCGGGGGGGCAAGAGACCCAGTACTTC
TRBJ1-4 | - | - | TRBV10-3 | CAISEGLTGATNEKLFF | TGTGCCATCAGTGAGGGTCTAACCGGGGCAACTAATGAAAAACTGTTTTTT
TRBJ1-2 | once | TRBD1 | TRBV28 | CASRETGGYGYGYTF | TGTGCCAGCAGGGAAACAGGGGGCTACGGCTATGGCTACACCTTC
TRBJ1-2 | - | - | TRBV7-9 | CASSLDWAASNYGYTF | TGTGCCAGCAGCTTAGATTGGGCAGCCTCTAACTATGGCTACACCTTC
TRBJ2-3 | once | - | TRBV7-2 | CASSLSGLLTDTQYF | TGTGCCAGCAGCTTAAGCGGACTACTCACAGATACGCAGTATTTT
TRBJ2-5 | once | - | TRBV14 | CASSQEVASPIYF | TGTGCCAGCAGCCAAGAGGTCGCCTCGCCCATCTACTTC
TRBJ2-6 | - | - | TRBV18 | CASSPPGLASHSGANVLTF | TGTGCCAGCTCACCACCGGGGCTAGCGTCGCACTCTGGGGCCAACGTCCTGACTTTC
TRBJ1-5 | few | - | TRBV5-1 | CASSLAGQGTPQHF | TGCGCCAGCAGCTTGGCCGGGCAGGGGACGCCCCAGCATTTT
TRBJ2-2 | - | - | TRBV7-9 | CASVLQGTTGELFF | TGTGCCAGCGTACTACAGGGTACAACCGGGGAGCTGTTTTTT
TRBJ2-2 | - | TRBD1 | TRBV27 | CASSLTGDYGELFF | TGTGCCAGCAGTTTGACAGGGGATTACGGGGAGCTGTTTTTT
TRBJ2-7 | - | TRBD2 | TRBV7-9 | CASSSPPRLAGAYEQYF | TGTGCCAGCAGCTCTCCCCCCCGACTAGCGGGGGCTTACGAGCAGTACTTC
TRBJ2-5 | - | - | TRBV5-1 | CASSLAPADGQETQYF | TGCGCCAGCAGCTTGGCACCCGCGGACGGACAAGAGACCCAGTACTTC
TRBJ2-1 | - | - | TRBV5-4 | CASSLVAGFWIF | TGTGCCAGCAGCTTGGTGGCAGGGTTCTGGATCTTC
TRBJ2-1 | - | - | TRBV7-9 | CASSLGLAGLGNEQFF | TGTGCCAGCAGCTTAGGGCTAGCCGGGTTAGGCAATGAGCAGTTCTTC
TRBJ1-5 | - | TRBD1 | TRBV4-1 | CASSHDGSADRGNQPQHF | TGCGCCAGCAGCCACGATGGTAGCGCTGACAGGGGCAATCAGCCCCAGCATTTT
TRBJ1-6 | - | - | TRBV4-1 | CASSQSWVNDSPLHF | TGCGCCAGCAGCCAATCCTGGGTAAACGATTCACCCCTCCACTTT
TRBJ2-2 | - | - | TRBV11-2 | CASSVSSWTANTGELFF | TGTGCCAGCAGCGTGAGTAGTTGGACAGCGAACACCGGGGAGCTGTTTTTT